These 20 T cell receptor beta chains were all obtained from the same sample, sequenced in a study of cytomegalovirus exposure and HLA in healthy donors. This PCR relied on a set of 60 Vbeta primers and 13 Jbeta primers. Some clones are missing from TCRdb's copy, which holds only in-frame ones; the method was immunoSEQ multiplex PCR. Of some 140,000 clones listed, roughly three quarters are singletons. Material for sequencing was PBMCs. The origin of the receptors is a man aged 30 to 45 in good health and CMV-seronegative.

The chain joins TRBV19 to TRBJ2-1; D is possibly TRBD2 (6 bases). The CDR3 runs to 14 residues. Germline V gene data show CDR1 as LNHDA and CDR2 as SQIVND (reference sequence). V gave up 1 base and J gave up 4 bases, with 8 bases separating them. The CDR3 DNA sequence: TGTGCCAGTAGTATAGCGGGGGTTTACAATGAGCAGTTCTTC. This translates into CASSIAGVYNEQFF.

This clone was seen only a few times. J is TRBJ2-2 and V is TRBV7-2, with a possible D match to TRBD1 (5 bases). CDR1 is SGHTA and CDR2 is FQGNSA in the germline V gene. The CDR3 covers 16 residues. V gave up 5 bases and J gave up 5 bases, with 18 bases separating them. The CDR3 spells CASSLMGFPGTGELFF. CDR3 DNA sequence: TGTGCCAGCAGCCTCATGGGGTTTCCAGGGACCGGGGAGCTGTTTTTT.

The rearrangement joins TRBV7-9 to TRBJ1-1; a weak D match, TRBD1 (5 bases). The length of the CDR3 is 13 residues. Between the trimmed V and J ends, which lost 3 bases and 6 bases, there was a span of 11 bases. Germline-derived CDR1 and CDR2 are SEHNR and FQNEAQ (reference sequence). The CDR3 here is CASSFREGPEAFF. CDR3 DNA sequence: TGTGCCAGCAGCTTCAGGGAGGGGCCTGAAGCTTTCTTT.

The rearrangement links TRBV5-1 to TRBJ2-7, with TRBD2 matching 14 bases. The trim removed 0 bases at V and 5 bases at J, leaving 1 base unmatched. CDR1 is SGHRS and CDR2 is YFSETQ in the germline V gene. The CDR3 is 15 amino acids. In nucleotides, the CDR3 is TGCGCCAGCAGCTTGGGGGGACTAGCGGGAGACGAGCAGTACTTC. Residues: CASSLGGLAGDEQYF.

Only a few counts were recorded for this clone. V and J are TRBV10-2 and TRBJ2-1; 11 bases match TRBD2. The V gene's germline CDR1 is WSHSY and CDR2 SAAADI. CDR3 length equals 15 residues. V lost 6 bases and J lost 0; bases outside the gene matches: 1. The CDR3 region has the DNA TGCGCCAGCAGGCTAGCGGGGGGCTCCTACAATGAGCAGTTCTTC. It yields the protein CASRLAGGSYNEQFF.

This clone came up a few times. This chain links TRBV25-1 with TRBJ1-3; D is unclear. This CDR3 region has 14 residues. Germline V gene data show CDR1 as MGHDK and CDR2 as SYGVNS. The germline V and J ends were trimmed by 3 bases and 0 bases, with 6 bases remaining between them. In nucleotides, the CDR3 is TGTGCCAGCAGTGACCTGAGCTCTGGAAACACCATATATTTT. Translating it yields CASSDLSSGNTIYF.

The chain employs TRBV18 and TRBJ2-1, with 9 positions matching TRBD1. Germline CDR1 and CDR2: KGHSH and LQKENI. The trim removed 4 bases at V and 7 bases at J, leaving 11 bases unmatched. This CDR3 has 16 residues. The chain's CDR3 is CASSRIQGAVGNEQFF. The CDR3, as DNA: TGTGCCAGCTCACGAATACAGGGGGCAGTAGGGAATGAGCAGTTCTTC.

This clone came up once. This chain joins TRBV6-5 and TRBJ2-1, with a tentative D call TRBD2 (5 bases). The V end lost 7 bases, the J end lost 5 bases, and 18 bases lay between the germline ends. CDR3 size: 15 residues. From germline, CDR1 is MNHEY and CDR2 SVGAGI. In DNA form, the CDR3 reads TGTGCCAGCACCGAGCGGACCCCAAAGGACAATGAGCAGTTCTTC. Its translation: CASTERTPKDNEQFF.

DNA for the CDR3: TGTGCCTGGAACCAGGGGGCGACCACCGGGGAGCTGTTTTTT. It encodes CAWNQGATTGELFF. The V and J genes are TRBV30 and TRBJ2-2, with 8 bases that match TRBD1. The J segment lost 4 bases and the V segment lost 4 bases, leaving 5 bases of the junction unmatched. Germline CDR1 and CDR2: GTSNPN and SVGIG (reference sequence). This CDR3 is 14 amino acids long.

The rearrangement uses TRBV27 and TRBJ1-2; 7 bases are a match to TRBD1. The germline V gene encodes CDR1 MNHEY and CDR2 SMNVEV (reference sequence). Germline trimming cut 8 bases from V and 5 bases from J; bases unmatched to any gene: 14. The CDR3 has 15 amino acids. CDR3 sequence: CASSPGQGGRYGYTF. In DNA form, the CDR3 reads TGTGCCAGCTCCCCGGGGCAGGGGGGCCGATATGGCTACACCTTC.

V is TRBV9 and J is TRBJ2-1; TRBD2 matches 13 bases. Unmatched junction bases numbered 10, after V lost 4 bases and J lost 0 bases. The CDR3 runs 19 residues. From germline, CDR1 is SGDLS and CDR2 YYNGEE. CDR3 in amino acids: CASSPTRGLAGSSYNEQFF. Here the CDR3 DNA reads TGTGCCAGCAGCCCTACCCGGGGACTAGCGGGGAGCTCCTACAATGAGCAGTTCTTC.

CDR3 in amino acids: CASSIAQGRNTEAFF. The CDR3 bases are TGTGCCAGTAGTATAGCTCAGGGTCGGAACACTGAAGCTTTCTTT. This chain links TRBV19 with TRBJ1-1, with a tentative D call TRBD1 (5 bases). Germline CDR1 and CDR2: LNHDA and SQIVND (reference sequence). V dropped 1 base and J dropped 1 base, with 10 bases sitting between them. This CDR3 is built from 15 residues.

The rearrangement links TRBV6-6 to TRBJ2-3, with TRBD2 identical over 7 bases. V was clipped by 3 bases and J by 3 bases; unmatched bases: 6. In germline, CDR1 is MNHNY, CDR2 SVGAGI (reference sequence). There are 15 residues in the CDR3. CDR3 amino acids: CASSYTGEGTDTQYF. In DNA, the CDR3 is TGTGCCAGCAGTTATACGGGGGAGGGAACAGATACGCAGTATTTT.

The chain couples TRBV19 to TRBJ1-1; a weak D match, TRBD1 (6 bases). The CDR3 consists of 16 residues. Trimming left V 3 bases short and J 1 base short, with 15 bases between. Germline V gene sequence: CDR1 LNHDA, CDR2 SQIVND (reference sequence). The CDR3 DNA is TGTGCCAGTAGTATCCCGACAGGTCAGTGGAACACTGAAGCTTTCTTT. Its translation is CASSIPTGQWNTEAFF.

V usage is TRBV29-1 and J usage is TRBJ1-1; 12 bases line up with TRBD1. The CDR3 totals 15 residues. Germline V lookup: CDR1 SQVTM, CDR2 ANQGSEA. J gave up 4 bases and V 6 bases, and 9 bases lay outside the gene matches. CDR3 sequence reads: CSVSGTGGLGTEAFF. The CDR3, as DNA: TGCAGCGTCTCCGGGACAGGGGGCCTTGGCACTGAAGCTTTCTTT.

The V call is TRBV5-1, the J call TRBJ2-3, with TRBD2 identical over 9 bases. The CDR3 is made up of 16 amino acids. The V gene's germline CDR1 is SGHRS and CDR2 YFSETQ. Trimming removed 5 bases from V and 1 base from J; junction bases left unmatched: 8. The CDR3 sequence is CASRRSGGTRTDTQYF. The CDR3 DNA reads TGCGCCAGCAGAAGGAGCGGGGGGACACGCACAGATACGCAGTATTTT.

The chain carries TRBV7-9 and TRBJ2-3, with 7 bases that match TRBD2. Germline values: CDR1 SEHNR, CDR2 FQNEAQ (reference sequence). The CDR3 is 14 residues long. Trimming at V came to 2 bases and at J to 2 bases, leaving 1 base not matched to a gene. The CDR3 DNA sequence: TGTGCCAGCAGCTTAAGGGACTACACAGATACGCAGTATTTT. Encoded protein: CASSLRDYTDTQYF.

This clone was detected only a few times. The CDR3 sequence is CASSNRGGEAFF. The CDR3 DNA follows: TGTGCCAGCAGCAACAGGGGCGGGGAAGCTTTCTTT. The chain employs TRBV28 and TRBJ1-1; 7 nucleotides match TRBD1. Per the germline V gene, CDR1 is MDHEN and CDR2 is SYDVKM. J gave up 8 bases and V 6 bases, and 6 bases lay outside the gene matches. This CDR3 is built from 12 residues.

The CDR3 sequence is CASKVEGWTGELFF. The CDR3, as DNA: TGTGCCAGCAAGGTAGAGGGATGGACCGGGGAGCTGTTTTTT. The rearrangement links TRBV2 to TRBJ2-2; D is perhaps TRBD2 (5 bases). This CDR3 has 14 amino acids. Trimming cost V 7 bases and J 5 bases, with 14 bases left between them. CDR1 and CDR2 (germline): SNHLY, FYNNEI. Combining the CDR3 with reference TRBV2 and TRBJ2-2 gives the whole variable domain EPEVTQTPSHQVTQMGQEVILRCVPISNHLYFYWYRQILGQKVEFLVSFYNNEISEKSEIFDDQFSVERPDGSNFTLKIRSTKLEDSAMYFCASKVEGWTGELFFGEGSRLTVL.

This clone turned up a few times. The V call is TRBV5-1, the J call TRBJ2-7; TRBD2 matches at 8 bases. This CDR3 is 13 amino acids long. Germline CDR1 reads SGHRS; CDR2 reads YFSETQ. V gave up 2 bases and J gave up 4 bases; unmatched junction bases: 2. This CDR3 is CASSFGLAYEQYF. As DNA, the CDR3 is TGCGCCAGCAGCTTCGGACTAGCTTACGAGCAGTACTTC.